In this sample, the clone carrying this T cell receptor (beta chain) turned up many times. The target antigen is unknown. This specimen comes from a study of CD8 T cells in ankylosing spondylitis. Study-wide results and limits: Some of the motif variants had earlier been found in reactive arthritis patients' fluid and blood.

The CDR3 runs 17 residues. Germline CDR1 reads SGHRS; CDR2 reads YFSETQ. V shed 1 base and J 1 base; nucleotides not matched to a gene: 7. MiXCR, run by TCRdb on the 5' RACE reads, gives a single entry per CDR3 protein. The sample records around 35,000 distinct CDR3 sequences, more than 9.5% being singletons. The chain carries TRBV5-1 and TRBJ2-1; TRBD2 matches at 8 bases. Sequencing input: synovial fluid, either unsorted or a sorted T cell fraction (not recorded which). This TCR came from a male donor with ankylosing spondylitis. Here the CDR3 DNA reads TGCGCCAGCAGCTTGATGGGACTAGGCCCGTCCTACAATGAGCAGTTCTTC. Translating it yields CASSLMGLGPSYNEQFF.